These T cell receptor beta chains were read from a single sample in a study of cytotoxic CD8 clonotypes in ibrutinib-treated CLL. Generated by immunoSEQ multiplex PCR, the TCRdb table keeps only in-frame clones and is missing some. This sample has about 57,000 clones, with roughly 50% found just once. The input for sequencing was PBMCs, taken after 24 months of ibrutinib treatment. These receptors all stem from a human donor with chronic lymphocytic leukemia. CDR3s include the opening cysteine and the closing phenylalanine or tryptophan. Each record gives: D gene, V gene, J gene, clone size, CDR3 DNA, CDR3 protein. A D gene is named only where the DNA matches it firmly. Clone size is shown for a subset of rows, as once, few, many or a class of expanded clone.

D gene: TRBD2
V gene: TRBV28
J gene: TRBJ2-5
clone size: -
CDR3 DNA: TGTGCCAGCAGTCCCGGAGGGAGGGAAGAGACCCAGTACTTC
CDR3 protein: CASSPGGREETQYF

D gene: -
V gene: TRBV6-1
J gene: TRBJ1-1
clone size: -
CDR3 DNA: TGTGCCAGCAGTCTGGACTTTCAGAACACTGAAGCTTTCTTT
CDR3 protein: CASSLDFQNTEAFF

D gene: -
V gene: TRBV14
J gene: TRBJ2-7
clone size: -
CDR3 DNA: TGTGCCAGCAGCCAAGATAGGCAGGGGTCCTACGAGCAGTACTTC
CDR3 protein: CASSQDRQGSYEQYF

D gene: -
V gene: TRBV1
J gene: TRBJ2-7
clone size: -
CDR3 DNA: TGCACCAGCAGCCAAGAACGCCCGGGAAGCGGGATCACCTACGAGCAGTACTTC
CDR3 protein: CTSSQERPGSGITYEQYF

D gene: TRBD1
V gene: TRBV28
J gene: TRBJ2-7
clone size: -
CDR3 DNA: TGTGCCAGCAGGGCTCCGGGACAGGCTTTGTGGGAGCAGTACTTC
CDR3 protein: CASRAPGQALWEQYF

D gene: -
V gene: TRBV5-6
J gene: TRBJ2-2
clone size: -
CDR3 DNA: TGTGCCAGCCGGGGGACAGATGAGCCCCGGGGGGAGCTGTTTTTT
CDR3 protein: CASRGTDEPRGELFF

D gene: -
V gene: TRBV5-4
J gene: TRBJ2-3
clone size: -
CDR3 DNA: TGTGCCAGCAGCTTACCACAGGGTGACACAGATACGCAGTATTTT
CDR3 protein: CASSLPQGDTDTQYF

D gene: TRBD2
V gene: TRBV18
J gene: TRBJ2-3
clone size: -
CDR3 DNA: TGTGCCAGCTCGCGACTAGCGGGGGGCAAAAACACAGATACGCAGTATTTT
CDR3 protein: CASSRLAGGKNTDTQYF

D gene: TRBD2
V gene: TRBV19
J gene: TRBJ2-7
clone size: -
CDR3 DNA: TGTGCCAGTAGTATGACTAGCGGATACTACGAGCAGTACTTC
CDR3 protein: CASSMTSGYYEQYF

D gene: -
V gene: TRBV5-1
J gene: TRBJ1-4
clone size: -
CDR3 DNA: TGCGCCAGCAGCCCTTACGGAGTGGGCCAGGGAAGTGAAAAACTGTTTTTT
CDR3 protein: CASSPYGVGQGSEKLFF

D gene: TRBD2
V gene: TRBV6-1
J gene: TRBJ2-7
clone size: -
CDR3 DNA: TGTGCCAGCAGTATCCGCCTAGCGGGAGATTACGAGCAGTACTTC
CDR3 protein: CASSIRLAGDYEQYF

D gene: -
V gene: TRBV11-2
J gene: TRBJ1-5
clone size: -
CDR3 DNA: TGTGCCAGCAGCTCTCAAGTCGGTCAGCCCCAGCATTTT
CDR3 protein: CASSSQVGQPQHF

D gene: -
V gene: TRBV5-1
J gene: TRBJ2-7
clone size: -
CDR3 DNA: TGCGCCAGCAGCCGGGGGCGGGGTAGCGGCTCCTACGAGCAGTACTTC
CDR3 protein: CASSRGRGSGSYEQYF

D gene: -
V gene: TRBV6-5
J gene: TRBJ2-3
clone size: few
CDR3 DNA: TGTGCCAGCAGAAACACAGATACGCAGTATTTT
CDR3 protein: CASRNTDTQYF

D gene: TRBD1
V gene: TRBV5-1
J gene: TRBJ2-2
clone size: -
CDR3 DNA: TGCGCCACACGACAGGGGGCCGACACCGGGGAGCTGTTTTTT
CDR3 protein: CATRQGADTGELFF

D gene: TRBD1
V gene: TRBV5-1
J gene: TRBJ2-7
clone size: -
CDR3 DNA: TGCGCCAGCAGCTCCGGGACAGGGGCCCTTAACGAGCAGTACTTC
CDR3 protein: CASSSGTGALNEQYF

D gene: -
V gene: TRBV6-5
J gene: TRBJ1-6
clone size: few
CDR3 DNA: TGTGCCAGCAGCCTCGACGGCCTAGGAAATTCACCCCTCCACTTT
CDR3 protein: CASSLDGLGNSPLHF

D gene: -
V gene: TRBV7-2
J gene: TRBJ2-7
clone size: few
CDR3 DNA: TGTGCCAGCAGCTTACCACAGACCTACTACGAGCAGTACTTC
CDR3 protein: CASSLPQTYYEQYF

D gene: -
V gene: TRBV5-5
J gene: TRBJ2-4
clone size: many
CDR3 DNA: TGTGCCAGCAGCGGCGGGGGCGCCCACAAAAACATTCAGTACTTC
CDR3 protein: CASSGGGAHKNIQYF